A selection of T cell receptor beta chains follows, all from one sample in a study of CD8+ T cells in alopecia areata. The table came from immunoSEQ multiplex PCR; TCRdb's copy has only in-frame clones and leaves some out. Among about 160,000 clones listed, approximately 60% were seen once. Source: CD4+ T cells sorted from blood, taken at week 24, from a patient treated with tofacitinib. The receptor set was obtained from a human donor with alopecia areata. Each CDR3 is given with its conserved first and last residue. A D gene is named only where the DNA matches it firmly. Rows give clone size only sometimes, using once, few, many, or a class for an expanded clone.

v_gene: TRBV27; len: 15; j_gene: TRBJ2-6; abundance: -; d_gene: -; CDR3nt: TGTGCCAGCAGTTCAAAGGTATCTGGGGCCAACGTCCTGACTTTC; CDR3aa: CASSSKVSGANVLTF
v_gene: TRBV6-1; len: 13; j_gene: TRBJ1-1; abundance: medium-sized; d_gene: -; CDR3nt: TGTGCCAGCAGAGGCGGGACAAAGAATGAAGCTTTCTTT; CDR3aa: CASRGGTKNEAFF
v_gene: TRBV7-9; len: 14; j_gene: TRBJ1-2; abundance: -; d_gene: TRBD1; CDR3nt: TGTGCCAGCAGCTCATCAGACAGGGCAGAAGGCTACACCTTC; CDR3aa: CASSSSDRAEGYTF
v_gene: TRBV21-1; len: 15; j_gene: TRBJ1-1; abundance: -; d_gene: -; CDR3nt: TGTGCCAGGAGCGAAGGGGGCCCCGCGGACACTGAAGCTTTCTTT; CDR3aa: CARSEGGPADTEAFF
v_gene: TRBV5-1; len: 15; j_gene: TRBJ2-5; abundance: few; d_gene: -; CDR3nt: TGCGCCAGCAGCTTGGGGCCAGGGGCCGGGGAGACCCAGTACTTC; CDR3aa: CASSLGPGAGETQYF
v_gene: TRBV30; len: 13; j_gene: TRBJ2-7; abundance: once; d_gene: -; CDR3nt: TGTGCCTGGTCGTCGGGCAACTCCTACGAGCAGTACTTC; CDR3aa: CAWSSGNSYEQYF
v_gene: TRBV15; len: 14; j_gene: TRBJ1-2; abundance: -; d_gene: -; CDR3nt: TGTGCCACCAGCAGAGATGGGAGTAACTATGGCTACACCTTC; CDR3aa: CATSRDGSNYGYTF
v_gene: TRBV10-3; len: 12; j_gene: TRBJ2-3; abundance: -; d_gene: -; CDR3nt: TGTGCTTTGGGGACGGACACAGATACGCAGTATTTT; CDR3aa: CALGTDTDTQYF
v_gene: TRBV9; len: 13; j_gene: TRBJ2-5; abundance: -; d_gene: -; CDR3nt: TGTGCCAGCAGCGTAGCCCAGCAAGAGACCCAGTACTTC; CDR3aa: CASSVAQQETQYF
v_gene: TRBV14; len: 15; j_gene: TRBJ1-1; abundance: few; d_gene: -; CDR3nt: TGTGCCAGCAGCCAAGTTGGGCGGCTGAACACTGAAGCTTTCTTT; CDR3aa: CASSQVGRLNTEAFF
v_gene: TRBV30; len: 13; j_gene: TRBJ2-7; abundance: -; d_gene: -; CDR3nt: TGTGCCTGGAGCGGCGGTGTATTTTCGGAGCAGTACTTC; CDR3aa: CAWSGGVFSEQYF
v_gene: TRBV30; len: 13; j_gene: TRBJ2-5; abundance: once; d_gene: TRBD1; CDR3nt: TGTGCTCTGGGGGACAGGGTCCAAGAGACCCAGTACTTC; CDR3aa: CALGDRVQETQYF
v_gene: TRBV4-2; len: 14; j_gene: TRBJ1-5; abundance: once; d_gene: -; CDR3nt: TGTGCCAGCAGCCAAGAACAGAAAGGTCAGCCCCAGCATTTT; CDR3aa: CASSQEQKGQPQHF
v_gene: TRBV10-3; len: 13; j_gene: TRBJ2-2; abundance: many; d_gene: -; CDR3nt: TGTGCCATCAGTTTCAGAGACACCGGGGAGCTGTTTTTT; CDR3aa: CAISFRDTGELFF
v_gene: TRBV4-2; len: 15; j_gene: TRBJ2-5; abundance: -; d_gene: TRBD2; CDR3nt: TGTGCCAGCAGCCAAGAGCGGACTAGCGGGTTGATCCAGTACTTC; CDR3aa: CASSQERTSGLIQYF
v_gene: TRBV30; len: 15; j_gene: TRBJ2-5; abundance: -; d_gene: TRBD1; CDR3nt: TGTGCCTGGAGACCCTGGACAGGGGGAATGCGGACCCAGTACTTC; CDR3aa: CAWRPWTGGMRTQYF
v_gene: TRBV30; len: 14; j_gene: TRBJ1-1; abundance: -; d_gene: -; CDR3nt: TGTGCCTGGAGTGTATATCATCTTGACACTGAAGCTTTCTTT; CDR3aa: CAWSVYHLDTEAFF
v_gene: TRBV2; len: 17; j_gene: TRBJ1-6; abundance: -; d_gene: -; CDR3nt: TGTGCCAGCAGCGGTTCAACCGGGACCGCGTATAATTCACCCCTCCACTTT; CDR3aa: CASSGSTGTAYNSPLHF
v_gene: TRBV15; len: 17; j_gene: TRBJ2-7; abundance: -; d_gene: TRBD2; CDR3nt: TGTGCCACCAGCAGAGATCGAAGCGGGACCCGATTTTACGAGCAGTACTTC; CDR3aa: CATSRDRSGTRFYEQYF
v_gene: TRBV7-8; len: 14; j_gene: TRBJ2-4; abundance: -; d_gene: -; CDR3nt: TGTGCCAGCAGCCCCGGCGGGGACAAAAACATTCAGTACTTC; CDR3aa: CASSPGGDKNIQYF
v_gene: TRBV6-5; len: 14; j_gene: TRBJ2-2; abundance: few; d_gene: -; CDR3nt: TGTGCCAGCAGTTGGAGCGATAACACCGGGGAGCTGTTTTTT; CDR3aa: CASSWSDNTGELFF
v_gene: TRBV4-2; len: 14; j_gene: TRBJ1-3; abundance: -; d_gene: -; CDR3nt: TGTGCCAGCAGCCAAGGCGGACGGAGGAACACCATATATTTT; CDR3aa: CASSQGGRRNTIYF
v_gene: TRBV27; len: 18; j_gene: TRBJ1-3; abundance: -; d_gene: TRBD1; CDR3nt: TGTGCCAGCAGTTCCTCCGGGACAGGGGGCGCGGATGGAAACACCATATATTTT; CDR3aa: CASSSSGTGGADGNTIYF
v_gene: TRBV4-1; len: 16; j_gene: TRBJ2-3; abundance: -; d_gene: TRBD2; CDR3nt: TGCGCCAGCAGCCAACCCACTAGCGGCAACCGCGATACGCAGTATTTT; CDR3aa: CASSQPTSGNRDTQYF
v_gene: TRBV13; len: 15; j_gene: TRBJ1-2; abundance: -; d_gene: TRBD1; CDR3nt: TGTGCCAGCAGCCAAACAGGGGGGACGGACTATGGCTACACCTTC; CDR3aa: CASSQTGGTDYGYTF
v_gene: TRBV6-5; len: 14; j_gene: TRBJ2-3; abundance: -; d_gene: -; CDR3nt: TGTGCCAGCAGAGATGTTGGTCGCACAGATACGCAGTATTTT; CDR3aa: CASRDVGRTDTQYF
v_gene: TRBV6-1; len: 15; j_gene: TRBJ1-1; abundance: few; d_gene: -; CDR3nt: TGTGCCAGCAGGATGCAGGGTGGGTTGAACACTGAAGCTTTCTTT; CDR3aa: CASRMQGGLNTEAFF
v_gene: TRBV11-2; len: 13; j_gene: TRBJ1-2; abundance: -; d_gene: TRBD1; CDR3nt: TGTGCCAGCAGCTTAGGACAGGGCTATGGCTACACCTTC; CDR3aa: CASSLGQGYGYTF
v_gene: TRBV30; len: 13; j_gene: TRBJ1-2; abundance: -; d_gene: -; CDR3nt: TGTGCCTGGGCGGAAGGGGGGACCTATGGCTACACCTTC; CDR3aa: CAWAEGGTYGYTF
v_gene: TRBV9; len: 15; j_gene: TRBJ1-6; abundance: -; d_gene: -; CDR3nt: TGTGCCAGCAGCGTAGAAGACACTTTTAATTCACCCCTCCACTTT; CDR3aa: CASSVEDTFNSPLHF
v_gene: TRBV6-5; len: 14; j_gene: TRBJ1-2; abundance: -; d_gene: TRBD1; CDR3nt: TGTGCCAGCAGTTGGGGACAGGGGGCTGGTGGCTACACCTTC; CDR3aa: CASSWGQGAGGYTF
v_gene: TRBV29-1; len: 13; j_gene: TRBJ2-5; abundance: -; d_gene: -; CDR3nt: TGCAGCGTTGAAGGACAGCTTCAAGAGACCCAGTACTTC; CDR3aa: CSVEGQLQETQYF
v_gene: TRBV7-9; len: 13; j_gene: TRBJ1-1; abundance: -; d_gene: TRBD1; CDR3nt: TGTGCCAGCAGCTGGGGACAGGAAGGTGAAGCTTTCTTT; CDR3aa: CASSWGQEGEAFF
v_gene: TRBV30; len: 15; j_gene: TRBJ1-5; abundance: once; d_gene: TRBD1; CDR3nt: TGTGCCTGGAGTGACGTGGGACAGGGCCGTCAGCCCCAGCATTTT; CDR3aa: CAWSDVGQGRQPQHF
v_gene: TRBV7-9; len: 18; j_gene: TRBJ1-1; abundance: -; d_gene: -; CDR3nt: TGTGCCAGCAGCCCGCTTTTGGGGAGGCTTACCCAAAACACTGAAGCTTTCTTT; CDR3aa: CASSPLLGRLTQNTEAFF
v_gene: TRBV29-1; len: 11; j_gene: TRBJ1-2; abundance: -; d_gene: -; CDR3nt: TGCAGCGCCCGCTTTTTAAAGGGACACACCTTC; CDR3aa: CSARFLKGHTF
v_gene: TRBV15; len: 16; j_gene: TRBJ2-7; abundance: -; d_gene: TRBD1; CDR3nt: TGTGCCACCAGCAGAGATCTCGGGACAGCCTCCTACGAGCAGTACTTC; CDR3aa: CATSRDLGTASYEQYF
v_gene: TRBV5-1; len: 16; j_gene: TRBJ2-2; abundance: -; d_gene: TRBD1; CDR3nt: TGCGCCAGCAGCACCGAGGGACAGTCGAACACCGGGGAGCTGTTTTTT; CDR3aa: CASSTEGQSNTGELFF
v_gene: TRBV18; len: 13; j_gene: TRBJ2-5; abundance: -; d_gene: -; CDR3nt: TGTGCCAGCCACGGACAGCCGAAAGAGACCCAGTACTTC; CDR3aa: CASHGQPKETQYF
v_gene: TRBV5-1; len: 17; j_gene: TRBJ2-5; abundance: -; d_gene: -; CDR3nt: TGCGCCAGCAGTAAGACGATGGTGCTCAGGGCGCAAGAGACCCAGTACTTC; CDR3aa: CASSKTMVLRAQETQYF
v_gene: TRBV6-5; len: 15; j_gene: TRBJ1-6; abundance: once; d_gene: TRBD1; CDR3nt: TGTGCCAGCAGTGCCCGGACAGGGGATAATTCACCCCTCCACTTT; CDR3aa: CASSARTGDNSPLHF
v_gene: TRBV27; len: 13; j_gene: TRBJ1-1; abundance: -; d_gene: TRBD1; CDR3nt: TGTGCCAGCAGTTACAGGGGGGTCACTGAAGCTTTCTTT; CDR3aa: CASSYRGVTEAFF
v_gene: TRBV15; len: 12; j_gene: TRBJ1-5; abundance: once; d_gene: -; CDR3nt: TGTGCCACCAGCCTCCGGACTGGTCCCCAGCATTTT; CDR3aa: CATSLRTGPQHF
v_gene: TRBV5-6; len: 17; j_gene: TRBJ2-6; abundance: -; d_gene: -; CDR3nt: TGTGCCAGCAGCTTGCAGGGATCCCTCTCTGGGGCCAACGTCCTGACTTTC; CDR3aa: CASSLQGSLSGANVLTF
v_gene: TRBV4-1; len: 15; j_gene: TRBJ2-2; abundance: few; d_gene: -; CDR3nt: TGCGCCAGCAGCCAACCCGGGATATTTGCCGGGGAGCTGTTTTTT; CDR3aa: CASSQPGIFAGELFF
v_gene: TRBV5-1; len: 18; j_gene: TRBJ1-4; abundance: -; d_gene: TRBD1; CDR3nt: TGCGCCAGCAGCAGACCGGGACAGGGGGCACCAACTAATGAAAAACTGTTTTTT; CDR3aa: CASSRPGQGAPTNEKLFF
v_gene: TRBV2; len: 15; j_gene: TRBJ2-2; abundance: -; d_gene: -; CDR3nt: TGTGCCAGCAGTGAAGTCGACAGGCGGAGCGGGGAGCTGTTTTTT; CDR3aa: CASSEVDRRSGELFF
v_gene: TRBV7-7; len: 13; j_gene: TRBJ2-3; abundance: -; d_gene: -; CDR3nt: TGTGCTAGCAGCTTAGGGGGCACAGATACGCAGTATTTT; CDR3aa: CASSLGGTDTQYF
v_gene: TRBV7-3; len: 16; j_gene: TRBJ2-5; abundance: -; d_gene: TRBD2; CDR3nt: TGTGCCAGCAGCTTATGGGGCGGGGGGCACCCGGAGACCCAGTACTTC; CDR3aa: CASSLWGGGHPETQYF
v_gene: TRBV29-1; len: 12; j_gene: TRBJ2-7; abundance: -; d_gene: TRBD1; CDR3nt: TGCAGCGTGGGGACAGGGCAAGCCGAGCAGTACTTC; CDR3aa: CSVGTGQAEQYF
v_gene: TRBV29-1; len: 12; j_gene: TRBJ2-3; abundance: -; d_gene: -; CDR3nt: TGCAGCGTTGGGACAGGCACAGATACGCAGTATTTT; CDR3aa: CSVGTGTDTQYF
v_gene: TRBV7-9; len: 17; j_gene: TRBJ1-1; abundance: -; d_gene: TRBD1; CDR3nt: TGTGCCAGCAGCACACAGGGGGACCTTCGGTGGAACACTGAAGCTTTCTTT; CDR3aa: CASSTQGDLRWNTEAFF
v_gene: TRBV30; len: 15; j_gene: TRBJ2-1; abundance: -; d_gene: -; CDR3nt: TGTGCCTGGTGTCCAGCCCCAGGGGGGTACAATGAGCAGTTCTTC; CDR3aa: CAWCPAPGGYNEQFF
v_gene: TRBV4-2; len: 16; j_gene: TRBJ1-2; abundance: -; d_gene: -; CDR3nt: TGTGCCAGCAGCCAAGATGGGGGGGCGTTGGGCTATGGCTACACCTTC; CDR3aa: CASSQDGGALGYGYTF
v_gene: TRBV29-1; len: 13; j_gene: TRBJ1-3; abundance: few; d_gene: -; CDR3nt: TGCAGCGTTGAAGGCTATACTGGAAACACCATATATTTT; CDR3aa: CSVEGYTGNTIYF
v_gene: TRBV29-1; len: 15; j_gene: TRBJ2-6; abundance: -; d_gene: -; CDR3nt: TGCAGCGTTGTCCAGGGTTCGTCTGGGGCCAACGTCCTGACTTTC; CDR3aa: CSVVQGSSGANVLTF
v_gene: TRBV29-1; len: 13; j_gene: TRBJ2-3; abundance: -; d_gene: -; CDR3nt: TGCAGCGTTGGATCCAGGGGCACAGATACGCAGTATTTT; CDR3aa: CSVGSRGTDTQYF
v_gene: TRBV27; len: 19; j_gene: TRBJ2-2; abundance: -; d_gene: -; CDR3nt: TGTGCCAGCAGTTTAACCGTTGTCGGACAGAAAAGAAACACCGGGGAGCTGTTTTTT; CDR3aa: CASSLTVVGQKRNTGELFF
v_gene: TRBV29-1; len: 14; j_gene: TRBJ1-1; abundance: few; d_gene: TRBD1; CDR3nt: TGCAGCGTTGCCCCACTTTCGGGACAGGGGGAAGCTTTCTTT; CDR3aa: CSVAPLSGQGEAFF
v_gene: TRBV7-9; len: 15; j_gene: TRBJ2-3; abundance: -; d_gene: TRBD2; CDR3nt: TGTGCCAGCACCCGGAGCGGGGGGGCCCCAGATACGCAGTATTTT; CDR3aa: CASTRSGGAPDTQYF